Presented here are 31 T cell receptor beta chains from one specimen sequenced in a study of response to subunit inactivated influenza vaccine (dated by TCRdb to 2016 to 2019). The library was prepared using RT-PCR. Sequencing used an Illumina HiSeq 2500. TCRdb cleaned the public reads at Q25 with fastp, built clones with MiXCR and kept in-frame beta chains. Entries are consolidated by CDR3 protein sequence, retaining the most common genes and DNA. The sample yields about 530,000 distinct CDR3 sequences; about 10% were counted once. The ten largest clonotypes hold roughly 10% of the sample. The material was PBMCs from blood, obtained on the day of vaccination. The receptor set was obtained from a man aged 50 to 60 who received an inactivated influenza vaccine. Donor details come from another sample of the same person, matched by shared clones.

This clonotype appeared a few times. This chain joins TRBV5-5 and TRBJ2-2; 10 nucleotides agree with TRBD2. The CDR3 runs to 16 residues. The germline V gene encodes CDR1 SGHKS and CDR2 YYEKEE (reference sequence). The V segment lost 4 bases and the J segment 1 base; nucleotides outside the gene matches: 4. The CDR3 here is CASSGLAGVNTGELFF. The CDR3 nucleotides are TGTGCCAGCAGCGGGCTAGCGGGGGTGAACACCGGGGAGCTGTTTTTT.

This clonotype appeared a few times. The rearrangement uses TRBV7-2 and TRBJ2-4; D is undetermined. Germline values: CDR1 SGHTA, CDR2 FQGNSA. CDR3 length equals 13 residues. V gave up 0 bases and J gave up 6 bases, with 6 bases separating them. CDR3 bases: TGTGCCAGCAGCTTAGCGCAGAGAAACATTCAGTACTTC. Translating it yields CASSLAQRNIQYF.

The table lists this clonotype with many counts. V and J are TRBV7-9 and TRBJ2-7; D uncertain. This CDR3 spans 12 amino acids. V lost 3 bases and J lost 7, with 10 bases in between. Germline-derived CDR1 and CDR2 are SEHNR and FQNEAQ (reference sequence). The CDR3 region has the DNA TGTGCCAGCAGCTTCTCGGTTTATGAGCAGTACTTC. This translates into CASSFSVYEQYF.

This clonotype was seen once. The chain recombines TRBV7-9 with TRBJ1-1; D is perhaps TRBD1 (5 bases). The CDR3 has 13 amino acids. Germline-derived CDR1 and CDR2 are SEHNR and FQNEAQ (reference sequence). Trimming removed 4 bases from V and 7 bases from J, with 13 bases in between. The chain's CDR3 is CASSSWGPLEAFF. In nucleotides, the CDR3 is TGTGCCAGCAGCTCTTGGGGACCGCTTGAAGCTTTCTTT. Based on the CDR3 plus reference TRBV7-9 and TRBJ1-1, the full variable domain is DTGVSQNPRHKITKRGQNVTFRCDPISEHNRLYWYRQTLGQGPEFLTYFQNEAQLEKSRLLSDRFSAERPKGSFSTLEIQRTEQGDSAMYLCASSSWGPLEAFFGQGTRLTVV.

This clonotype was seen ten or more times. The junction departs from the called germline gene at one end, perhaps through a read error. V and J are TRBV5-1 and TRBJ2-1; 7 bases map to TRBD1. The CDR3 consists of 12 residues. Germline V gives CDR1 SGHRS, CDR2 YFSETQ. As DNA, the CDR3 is TGCGCCAGCAGCGCAGGGGGTCGTGGTCCCCTCTTC. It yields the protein CASSAGGRGPLF. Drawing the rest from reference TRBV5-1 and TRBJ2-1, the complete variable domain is KAGVTQTPRYLIKTRGQQVTLSCSPISGHRSVSWYQQTPGQGLQFLFEYFSETQRNKGNFPGRFSGRQFSNSRSEMNVSTLELGDSALYLCASSAGGRGPLFGPGTRLTVL.

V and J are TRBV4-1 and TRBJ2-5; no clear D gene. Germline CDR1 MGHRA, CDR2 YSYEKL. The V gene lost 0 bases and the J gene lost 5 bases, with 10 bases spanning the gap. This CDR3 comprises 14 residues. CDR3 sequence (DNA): TGCGCCAGCAGCCAAGATCTGGGCTGGGAGACCCAGTACTTC. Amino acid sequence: CASSQDLGWETQYF.

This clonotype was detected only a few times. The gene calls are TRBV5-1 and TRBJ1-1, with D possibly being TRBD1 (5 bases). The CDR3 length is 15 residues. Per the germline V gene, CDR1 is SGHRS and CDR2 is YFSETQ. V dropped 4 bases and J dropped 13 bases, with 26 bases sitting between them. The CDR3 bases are TGCGCCAGCAGCCTACCGGGGCCTAATGGGGGGAGCGGTTTCTTT. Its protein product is CASSLPGPNGGSGFF.

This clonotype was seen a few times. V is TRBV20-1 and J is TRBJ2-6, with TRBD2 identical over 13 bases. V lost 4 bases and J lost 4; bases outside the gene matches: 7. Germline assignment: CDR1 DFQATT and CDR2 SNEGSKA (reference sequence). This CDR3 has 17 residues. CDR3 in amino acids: CSATGTSGMWGANVLTF. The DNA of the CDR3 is TGCAGTGCTACCGGGACTAGCGGGATGTGGGGGGCCAACGTCCTGACTTTC.

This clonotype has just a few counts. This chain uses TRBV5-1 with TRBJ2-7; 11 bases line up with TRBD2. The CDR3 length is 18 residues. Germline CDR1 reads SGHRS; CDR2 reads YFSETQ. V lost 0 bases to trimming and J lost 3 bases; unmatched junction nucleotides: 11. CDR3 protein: CASSLGGTSGRPNYEQYF. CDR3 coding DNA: TGCGCCAGCAGCTTGGGTGGGACTAGCGGCCGACCCAACTACGAGCAGTACTTC.

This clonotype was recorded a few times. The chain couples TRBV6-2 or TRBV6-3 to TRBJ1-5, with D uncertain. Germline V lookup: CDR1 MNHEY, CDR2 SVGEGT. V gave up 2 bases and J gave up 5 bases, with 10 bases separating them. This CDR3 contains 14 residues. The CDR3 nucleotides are TGTGCCAGCAGTTACAGACTCTCATATCAGCCCCAGCATTTT. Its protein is CASSYRLSYQPQHF.

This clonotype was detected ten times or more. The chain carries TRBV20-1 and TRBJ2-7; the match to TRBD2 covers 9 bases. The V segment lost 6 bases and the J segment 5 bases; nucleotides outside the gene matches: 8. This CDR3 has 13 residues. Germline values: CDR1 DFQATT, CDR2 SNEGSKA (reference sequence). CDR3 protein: CSALVAGANEQYF. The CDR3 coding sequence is TGCAGTGCACTGGTAGCGGGGGCAAACGAGCAGTACTTC.

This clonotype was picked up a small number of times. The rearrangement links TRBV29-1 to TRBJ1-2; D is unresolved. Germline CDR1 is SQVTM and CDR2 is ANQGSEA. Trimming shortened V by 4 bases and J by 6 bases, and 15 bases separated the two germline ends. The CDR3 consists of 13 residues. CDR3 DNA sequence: TGCAGCGTTGTGGTGAGGCAGCCGGATGGCTACACCTTC. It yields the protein CSVVVRQPDGYTF.

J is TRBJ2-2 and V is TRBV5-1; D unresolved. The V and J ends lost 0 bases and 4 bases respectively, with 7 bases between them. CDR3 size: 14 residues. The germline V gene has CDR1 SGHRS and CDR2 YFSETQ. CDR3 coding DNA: TGCGCCAGCAGCTTGGAGCCAGCCACCGGGGAGCTGTTTTTT. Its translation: CASSLEPATGELFF.

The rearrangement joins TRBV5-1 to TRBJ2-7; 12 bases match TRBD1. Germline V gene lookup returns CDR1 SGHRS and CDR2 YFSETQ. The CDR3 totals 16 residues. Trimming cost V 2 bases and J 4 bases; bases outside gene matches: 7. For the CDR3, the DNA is TGCGCCAGCAGCTTATCCGGGACAGGGGGCGTATACGAGCAGTACTTC. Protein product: CASSLSGTGGVYEQYF.

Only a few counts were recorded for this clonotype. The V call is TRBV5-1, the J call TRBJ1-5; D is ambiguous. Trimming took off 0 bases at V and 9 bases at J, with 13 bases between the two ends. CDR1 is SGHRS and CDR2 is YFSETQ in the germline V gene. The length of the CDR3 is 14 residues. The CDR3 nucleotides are TGCGCCAGCAGCTTGGGTGAGCCTGAATCGCCCCAGCATTTT. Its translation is CASSLGEPESPQHF.

This CDR3 is CASSIRTGGYEQYF. CDR3 in DNA: TGTGCCAGTAGTATCCGGACAGGGGGATACGAGCAGTACTTC. V and J are TRBV19 and TRBJ2-7, with 10 nucleotides matching TRBD1. CDR1 LNHDA and CDR2 SQIVND come from the germline V gene (reference sequence). The CDR3 is 14 residues long. V was clipped by 3 bases and J by 4 bases; unmatched bases: 3.

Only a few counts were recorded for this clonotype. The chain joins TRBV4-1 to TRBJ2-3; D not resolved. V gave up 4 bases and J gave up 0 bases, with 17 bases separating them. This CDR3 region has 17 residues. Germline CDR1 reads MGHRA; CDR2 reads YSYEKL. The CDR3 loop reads CASSRFGLFSSTDTQYF. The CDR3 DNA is TGCGCCAGCAGCCGTTTTGGGCTGTTCTCTAGCACAGATACGCAGTATTTT.

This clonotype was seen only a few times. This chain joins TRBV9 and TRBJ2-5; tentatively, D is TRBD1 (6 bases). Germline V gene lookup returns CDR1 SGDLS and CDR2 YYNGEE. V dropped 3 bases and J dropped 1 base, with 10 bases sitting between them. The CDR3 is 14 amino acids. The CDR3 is CASSGGHLQETQYF. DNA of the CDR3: TGTGCCAGCAGCGGGGGACATCTCCAAGAGACCCAGTACTTC.

The DNA for the CDR3 is TGCGCCAGCAGCGCGTCGGACAGAATATACTATTATAATTCACCCCTCCACTTT. Its protein is CASSASDRIYYYNSPLHF. The gene calls are TRBV5-1 and TRBJ1-6, with D perhaps matching TRBD1 (6 bases). Trimming removed 4 bases from V and 4 bases from J, with 21 bases in between. CDR3 length: 18 residues. Per germline, CDR1 SGHRS and CDR2 YFSETQ. Full variable domain (remainder filled in from reference TRBV5-1 and TRBJ1-6): KAGVTQTPRYLIKTRGQQVTLSCSPISGHRSVSWYQQTPGQGLQFLFEYFSETQRNKGNFPGRFSGRQFSNSRSEMNVSTLELGDSALYLCASSASDRIYYYNSPLHFGNGTRLTVT.

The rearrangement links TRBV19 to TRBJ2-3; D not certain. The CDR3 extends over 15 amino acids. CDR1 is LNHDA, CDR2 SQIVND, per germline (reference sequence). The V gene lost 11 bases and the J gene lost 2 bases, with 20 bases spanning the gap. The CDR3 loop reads CASRIGGSTTDTQYF. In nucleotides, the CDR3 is TGTGCCTCCCGGATTGGCGGCAGTACCACAGATACGCAGTATTTT. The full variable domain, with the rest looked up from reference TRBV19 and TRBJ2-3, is DGGITQSPKYLFRKEGQNVTLSCEQNLNHDAMYWYRQDPGQGLRLIYYSQIVNDFQKGDIAEGYSVSREKKESFPLTVTSAQKNPTAFYLCASRIGGSTTDTQYFGPGTRLTVL.

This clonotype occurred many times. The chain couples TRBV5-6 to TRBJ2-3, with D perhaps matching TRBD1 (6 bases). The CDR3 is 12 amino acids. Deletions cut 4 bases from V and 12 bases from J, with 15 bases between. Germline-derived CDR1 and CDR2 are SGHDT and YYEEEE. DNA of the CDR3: TGTGCCAGCAGCCTCTGGGGGCAGGGTCAGTATTTT. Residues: CASSLWGQGQYF.

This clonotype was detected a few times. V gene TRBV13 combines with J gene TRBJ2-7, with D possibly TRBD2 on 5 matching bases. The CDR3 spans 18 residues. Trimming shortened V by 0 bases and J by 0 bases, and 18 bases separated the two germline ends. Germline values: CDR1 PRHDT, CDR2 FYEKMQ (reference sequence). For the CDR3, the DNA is TGTGCCAGCAGCTTAGGCCGGTTGAGGGTTGTAAGCTCCTACGAGCAGTACTTC. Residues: CASSLGRLRVVSSYEQYF.

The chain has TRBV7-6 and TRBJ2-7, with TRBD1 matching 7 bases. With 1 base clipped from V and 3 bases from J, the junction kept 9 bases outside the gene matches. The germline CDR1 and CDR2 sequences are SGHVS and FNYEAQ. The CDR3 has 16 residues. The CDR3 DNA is TGTGCCAGCAGCTTAGGTGCAGGGGGTGCGGACTACGAGCAGTACTTC. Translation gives CASSLGAGGADYEQYF.

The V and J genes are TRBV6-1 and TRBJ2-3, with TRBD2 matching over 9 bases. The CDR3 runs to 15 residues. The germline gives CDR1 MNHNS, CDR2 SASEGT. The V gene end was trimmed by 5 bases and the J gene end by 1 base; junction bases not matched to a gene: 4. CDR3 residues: CASSPLAGRTDTQYF. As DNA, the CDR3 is TGTGCCAGCAGTCCGCTAGCGGGGCGCACAGATACGCAGTATTTT.

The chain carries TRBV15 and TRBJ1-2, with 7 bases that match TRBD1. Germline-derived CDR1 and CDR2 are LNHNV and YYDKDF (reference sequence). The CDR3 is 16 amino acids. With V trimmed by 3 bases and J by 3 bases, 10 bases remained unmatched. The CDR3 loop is CATSSYKGGADYGYTF. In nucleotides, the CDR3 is TGTGCCACCAGCAGTTATAAAGGGGGCGCGGACTATGGCTACACCTTC.

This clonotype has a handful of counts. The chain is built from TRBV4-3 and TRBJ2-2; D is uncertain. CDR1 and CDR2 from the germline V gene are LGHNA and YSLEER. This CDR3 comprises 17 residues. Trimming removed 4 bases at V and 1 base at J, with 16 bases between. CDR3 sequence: CASSPRAGPGNTGELFF. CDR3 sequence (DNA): TGCGCCAGCAGCCCCCGCGCAGGCCCTGGGAACACCGGGGAGCTGTTTTTT.

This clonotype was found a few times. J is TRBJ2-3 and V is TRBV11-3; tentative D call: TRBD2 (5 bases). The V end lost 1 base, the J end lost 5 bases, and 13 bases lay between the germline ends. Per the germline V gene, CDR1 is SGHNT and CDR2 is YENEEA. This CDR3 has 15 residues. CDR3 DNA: TGTGCCAGCAGCTTAGGGAGCGGAGCGGTAGATACGCAGTATTTT. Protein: CASSLGSGAVDTQYF. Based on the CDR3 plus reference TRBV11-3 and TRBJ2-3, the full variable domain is EAGVVQSPRYKIIEKKQPVAFWCNPISGHNTLYWYLQNLGQGPELLIRYENEEAVDDSQLPKDRFSAERLKGVDSTLKIQPAELGDSAVYLCASSLGSGAVDTQYFGPGTRLTVL.

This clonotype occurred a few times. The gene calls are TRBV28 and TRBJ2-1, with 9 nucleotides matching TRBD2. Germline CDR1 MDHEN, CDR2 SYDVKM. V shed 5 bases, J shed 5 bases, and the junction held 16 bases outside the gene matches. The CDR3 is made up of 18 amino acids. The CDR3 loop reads CASSPSYLEREVDNEQFF. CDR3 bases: TGTGCCAGCAGTCCCTCCTACCTAGAGCGGGAGGTCGACAATGAGCAGTTCTTC. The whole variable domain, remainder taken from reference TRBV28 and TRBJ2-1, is DVKVTQSSRYLVKRTGEKVFLECVQDMDHENMFWYRQDPGLGLRLIYFSYDVKMKEKGDIPEGYSVSREKKERFSLILESASTNQTSMYLCASSPSYLEREVDNEQFFGPGTRLTVL.

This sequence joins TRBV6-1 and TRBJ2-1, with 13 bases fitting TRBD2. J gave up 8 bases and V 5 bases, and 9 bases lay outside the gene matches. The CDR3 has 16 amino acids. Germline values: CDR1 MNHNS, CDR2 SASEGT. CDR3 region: CASSKPRTSGSDEQFF. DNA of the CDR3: TGTGCCAGCAGTAAGCCCCGGACTAGCGGGAGCGATGAGCAGTTCTTC.

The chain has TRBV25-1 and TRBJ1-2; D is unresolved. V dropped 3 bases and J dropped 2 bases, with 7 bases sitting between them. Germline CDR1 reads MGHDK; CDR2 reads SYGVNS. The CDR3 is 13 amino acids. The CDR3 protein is CASSETPNYGYTF. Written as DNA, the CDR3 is TGTGCCAGCAGTGAGACACCGAACTATGGCTACACCTTC.

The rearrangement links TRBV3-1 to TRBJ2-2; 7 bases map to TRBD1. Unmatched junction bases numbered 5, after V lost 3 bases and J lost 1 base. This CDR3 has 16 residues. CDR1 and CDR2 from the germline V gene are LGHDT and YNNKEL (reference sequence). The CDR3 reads CASSHTGAGNTGELFF. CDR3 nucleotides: TGTGCCAGCAGCCATACAGGGGCGGGGAACACCGGGGAGCTGTTTTTT.